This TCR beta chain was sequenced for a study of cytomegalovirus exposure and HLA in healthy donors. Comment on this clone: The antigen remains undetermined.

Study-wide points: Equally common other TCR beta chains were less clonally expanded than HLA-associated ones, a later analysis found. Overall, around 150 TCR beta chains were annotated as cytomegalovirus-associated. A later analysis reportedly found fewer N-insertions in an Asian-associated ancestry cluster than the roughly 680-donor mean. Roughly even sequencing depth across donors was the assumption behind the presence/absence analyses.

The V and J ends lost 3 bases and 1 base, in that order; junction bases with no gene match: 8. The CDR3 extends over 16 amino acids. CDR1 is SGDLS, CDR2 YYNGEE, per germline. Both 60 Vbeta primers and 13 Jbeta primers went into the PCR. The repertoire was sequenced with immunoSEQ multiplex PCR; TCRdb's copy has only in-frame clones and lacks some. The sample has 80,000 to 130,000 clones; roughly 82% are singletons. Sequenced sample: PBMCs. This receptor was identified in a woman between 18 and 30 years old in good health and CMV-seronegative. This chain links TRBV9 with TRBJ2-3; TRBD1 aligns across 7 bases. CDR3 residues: CASSAVRGSGTDTQYF. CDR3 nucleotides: TGTGCCAGCAGCGCGGTCAGGGGGTCAGGCACAGATACGCAGTATTTT. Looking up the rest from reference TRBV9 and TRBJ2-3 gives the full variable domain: DSGVTQTPKHLITATGQRVTLRCSPRSGDLSVYWYQQSLDQGLQFLIQYYNGEERAKGNILERFSAQQFPDLHSELNLSSLELGDSALYFCASSAVRGSGTDTQYFGPGTRLTVL.